This TCR beta chain was sequenced during a study of response to subunit inactivated influenza vaccine. Regarding the study as a whole: The authors put forward the suggestion that each seasonal influenza vaccination may bring in only a limited number of new T cells.

TCRdb fed the RT-PCR reads into MiXCR, producing one record per CDR3 protein. The sample consists of about 500,000 distinct CDR3 sequences, more than 15% of them appearing once. This clonotype was seen a few times. What it binds is not known. Germline values: CDR1 DFQATT, CDR2 SNEGSKA (reference sequence). J gave up 7 bases and V 3 bases, and 3 bases lay outside the gene matches. CDR3 length equals 12 residues. This chain uses TRBV20-1 with TRBJ2-1, with 7 bases aligning to TRBD2. The specimen comprised CD4+ T cells sorted from PBMCs, sampled less than 25 months after vaccination. This TCR was recovered from a man in his fifties or sixties who received an inactivated influenza vaccine. CDR3 coding DNA: TGCAGTGCTAGGTTGGGGGGGAATGAGCAGTTCTTC. Protein sequence: CSARLGGNEQFF.